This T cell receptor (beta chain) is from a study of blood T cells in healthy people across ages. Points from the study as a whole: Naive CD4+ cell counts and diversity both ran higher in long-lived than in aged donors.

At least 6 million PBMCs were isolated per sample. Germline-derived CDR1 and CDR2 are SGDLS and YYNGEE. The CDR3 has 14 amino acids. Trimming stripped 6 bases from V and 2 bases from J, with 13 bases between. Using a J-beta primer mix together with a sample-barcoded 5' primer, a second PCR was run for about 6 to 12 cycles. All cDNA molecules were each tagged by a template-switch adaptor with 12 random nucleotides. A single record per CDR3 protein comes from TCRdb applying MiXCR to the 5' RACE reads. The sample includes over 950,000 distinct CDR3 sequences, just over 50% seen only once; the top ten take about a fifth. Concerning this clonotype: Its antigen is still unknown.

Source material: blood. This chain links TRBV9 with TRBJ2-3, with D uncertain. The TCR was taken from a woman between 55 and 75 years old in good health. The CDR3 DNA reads TGTGCCAGCACCCCCAACACTAACACAGATACGCAGTATTTT. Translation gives CASTPNTNTDTQYF.